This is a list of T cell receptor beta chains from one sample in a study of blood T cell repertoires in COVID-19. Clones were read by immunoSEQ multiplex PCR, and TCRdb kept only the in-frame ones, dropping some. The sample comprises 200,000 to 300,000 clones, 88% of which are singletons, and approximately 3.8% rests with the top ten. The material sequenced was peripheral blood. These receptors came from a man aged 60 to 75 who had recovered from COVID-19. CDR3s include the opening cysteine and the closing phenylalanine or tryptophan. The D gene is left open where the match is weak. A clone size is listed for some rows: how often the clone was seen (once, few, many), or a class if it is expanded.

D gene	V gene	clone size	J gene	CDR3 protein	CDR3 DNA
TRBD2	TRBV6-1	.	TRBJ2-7	CASSEYPGRAYEQYF	TGTGCCAGCAGTGAATACCCAGGGAGGGCCTACGAGCAGTACTTC
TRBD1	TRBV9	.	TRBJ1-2	CASSEGAGQSYTF	TGTGCCAGCAGCGAGGGGGCGGGTCAGAGCTACACCTTC
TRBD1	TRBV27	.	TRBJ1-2	CASSLSRATGRGYTF	TGTGCCAGCAGTTTATCCCGTGCGACAGGGCGCGGCTACACCTTC
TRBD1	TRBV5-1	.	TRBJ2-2	CASSDKPPGQGAGELFF	TGCGCCAGCAGCGACAAACCCCCGGGACAGGGGGCCGGGGAGCTGTTTTTT
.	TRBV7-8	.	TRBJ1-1	CASSLEGGPEAFF	TGTGCCAGCAGCTTAGAAGGAGGCCCTGAAGCTTTCTTT
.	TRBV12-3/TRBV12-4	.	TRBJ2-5	CASSQRGGETQYF	TGTGCCAGCAGCCAAAGGGGTGGTGAGACCCAGTACTTC
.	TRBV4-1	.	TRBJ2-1	CASSQAIQARSYNEQFF	TGCGCCAGCAGCCAAGCCATCCAAGCCCGCTCCTACAATGAGCAGTTCTTC
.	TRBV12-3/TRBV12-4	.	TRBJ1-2	CASILQDSGYTF	TGTGCCAGCATTTTGCAGGATTCTGGCTACACCTTC
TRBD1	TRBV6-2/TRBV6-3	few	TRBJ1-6	CASSPTGPEYNSPLHF	TGTGCCAGCAGTCCGACAGGGCCGGAATATAATTCACCCCTCCACTTT
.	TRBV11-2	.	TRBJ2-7	CASSLNPVNYEQYF	TGTGCCAGCAGCTTAAACCCGGTTAACTACGAGCAGTACTTC
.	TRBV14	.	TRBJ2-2	CASSHGTFTGELFF	TGTGCCAGCAGCCACGGTACTTTCACCGGGGAGCTGTTTTTT
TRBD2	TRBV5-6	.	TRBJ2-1	CASSIGTSGPYEQFF	TGTGCCAGCAGCATCGGGACTAGCGGGCCCTATGAGCAGTTCTTC
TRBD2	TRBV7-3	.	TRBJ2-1	CASSSGLAGGPNEQFF	TGTGCCAGCAGCTCGGGACTAGCGGGGGGGCCGAATGAGCAGTTCTTC